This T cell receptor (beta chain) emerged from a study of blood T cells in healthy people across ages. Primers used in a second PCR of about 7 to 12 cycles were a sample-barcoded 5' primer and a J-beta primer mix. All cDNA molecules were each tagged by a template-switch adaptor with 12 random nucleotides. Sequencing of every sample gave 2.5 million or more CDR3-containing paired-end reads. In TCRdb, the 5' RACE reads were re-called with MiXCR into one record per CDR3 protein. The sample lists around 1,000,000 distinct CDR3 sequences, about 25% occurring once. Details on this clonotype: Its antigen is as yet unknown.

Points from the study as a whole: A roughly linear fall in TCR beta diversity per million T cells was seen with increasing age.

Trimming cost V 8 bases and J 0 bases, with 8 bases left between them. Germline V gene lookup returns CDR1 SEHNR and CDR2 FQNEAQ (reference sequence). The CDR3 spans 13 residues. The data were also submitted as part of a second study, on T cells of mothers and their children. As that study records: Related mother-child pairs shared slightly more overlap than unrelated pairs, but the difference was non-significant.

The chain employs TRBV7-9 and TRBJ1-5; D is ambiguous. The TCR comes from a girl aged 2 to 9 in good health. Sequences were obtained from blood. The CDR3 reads CASVSNSNQPQHF. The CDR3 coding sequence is TGTGCCAGCGTCTCAAATAGCAATCAGCCCCAGCATTTT.